The clone carrying this TCR beta chain was seen a handful of times. Its antigen is currently unknown. The CDR3 runs 15 residues. V was cut by 0 bases and J by 1 base, with 9 bases left in between. Germline loops: CDR1 SGDLS, CDR2 YYNGEE. This sample was taken from a study of blood T cells in healthy people across ages. Study results and caveats: Naive CD4+ cells and diversity were both higher in long-lived donors than in aged donors. Without sorted subsets, naive and antigen-experienced compartments could not be conclusively compared.

Then a second PCR, running roughly 7 to 12 cycles, was carried out with a sample-barcoded 5' primer and a J-beta primer mix. TCRdb used MiXCR to reprocess the 5' RACE reads, holding one entry per CDR3 protein. Of fewer than 2 million distinct CDR3 sequences listed, about two fifths are singletons. This receptor was identified in a human donor in good health. This chain joins TRBV9 and TRBJ2-3, with TRBD2 as a possible D gene (6 bases). The sample taken for sequencing was blood. The CDR3 DNA sequence: TGTGCCAGCAGCGTAGAGGCTAGCGGCACAGATACGCAGTATTTT. Translating it yields CASSVEASGTDTQYF.